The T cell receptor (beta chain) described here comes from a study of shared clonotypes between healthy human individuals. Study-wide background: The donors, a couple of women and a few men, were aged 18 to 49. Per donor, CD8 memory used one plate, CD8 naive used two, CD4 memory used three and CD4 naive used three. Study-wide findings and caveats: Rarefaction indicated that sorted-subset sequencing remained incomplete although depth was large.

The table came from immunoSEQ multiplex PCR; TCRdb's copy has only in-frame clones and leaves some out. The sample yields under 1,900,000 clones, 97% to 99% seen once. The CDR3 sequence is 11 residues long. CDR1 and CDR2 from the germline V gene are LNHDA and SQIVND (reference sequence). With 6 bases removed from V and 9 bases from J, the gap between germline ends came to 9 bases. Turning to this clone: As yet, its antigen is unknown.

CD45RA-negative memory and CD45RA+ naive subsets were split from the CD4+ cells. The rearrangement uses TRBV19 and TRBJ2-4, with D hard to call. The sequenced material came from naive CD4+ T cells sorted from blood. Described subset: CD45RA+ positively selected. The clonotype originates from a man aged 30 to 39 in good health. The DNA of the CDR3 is TGTGCCAGTAGGACACGAACCATTCAGTACTTC. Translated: CASRTRTIQYF.